This record looks at one T cell receptor beta chain sequence and its context. V gave up 5 bases and J gave up 11 bases; unmatched junction bases: 21. From germline, CDR1 is SGHTA and CDR2 FQGTGA. This CDR3 comprises 17 residues. The assay was immunoSEQ multiplex PCR, and TCRdb's table has in-frame clones only and misses some. The data hold roughly 24,000 clones, with approximately 96% observed a single time. The sample is drawn from a study of preoperative IRX-2 immunotherapy in early breast cancer. The sample's treatment: preoperative locoregional IRX-2 cytokine immunotherapy. Samples came from a phase Ib trial of preoperative locoregional IRX-2 cytokine immunotherapy.

The chain employs TRBV7-3 and TRBJ2-3; 8 bases fit TRBD2. This TCR came from a human donor with breast cancer. The specimen comprised tumor tissue, sampled after IRX-2 immunotherapy. CDR3 in amino acids: CASSPLLGLGVAPWQYF. The CDR3 DNA follows: TGTGCCAGCAGCCCACTCTTGGGACTAGGGGTGGCCCCATGGCAGTATTTT.